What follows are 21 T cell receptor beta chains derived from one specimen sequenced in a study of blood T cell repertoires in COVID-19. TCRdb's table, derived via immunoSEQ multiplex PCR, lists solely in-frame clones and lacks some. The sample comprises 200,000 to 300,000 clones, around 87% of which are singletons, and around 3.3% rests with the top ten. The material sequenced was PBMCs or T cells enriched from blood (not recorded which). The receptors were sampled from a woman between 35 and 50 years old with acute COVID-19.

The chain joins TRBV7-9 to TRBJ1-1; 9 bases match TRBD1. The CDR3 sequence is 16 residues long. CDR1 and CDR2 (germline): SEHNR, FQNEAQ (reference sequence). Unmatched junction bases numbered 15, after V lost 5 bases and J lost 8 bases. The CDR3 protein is CASSVFTGTGPREAFF. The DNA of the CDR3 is TGTGCCAGCAGCGTATTTACCGGGACAGGGCCCCGAGAAGCTTTCTTT.

CDR3 DNA: TGTGCCAGCAGCCCCGTGAGCTCCTACGAGCAGTACTTC. Its translation is CASSPVSSYEQYF. J is TRBJ2-7 and V is TRBV7-2; D uncertain. Trimming left V 5 bases short and J 0 bases short, with 8 bases between. The CDR3 contains 13 residues. Germline assignment: CDR1 SGHTA and CDR2 FQGNSA.

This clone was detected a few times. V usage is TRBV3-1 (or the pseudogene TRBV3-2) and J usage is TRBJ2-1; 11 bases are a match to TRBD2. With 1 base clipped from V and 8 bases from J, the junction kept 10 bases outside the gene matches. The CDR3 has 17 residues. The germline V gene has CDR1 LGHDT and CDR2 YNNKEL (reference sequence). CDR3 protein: CASSQGLAGGIFDEQFF. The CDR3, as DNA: TGTGCCAGCAGCCAAGGGCTAGCGGGAGGAATATTCGATGAGCAGTTCTTC.

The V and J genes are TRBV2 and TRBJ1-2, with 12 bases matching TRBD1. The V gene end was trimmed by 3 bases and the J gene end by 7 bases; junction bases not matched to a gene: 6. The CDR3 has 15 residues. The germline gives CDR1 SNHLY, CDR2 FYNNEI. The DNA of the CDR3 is TGTGCCAGCAGTGAGGTGGGACAGGGGGCAAGTGGCTACACCTTC. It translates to CASSEVGQGASGYTF.

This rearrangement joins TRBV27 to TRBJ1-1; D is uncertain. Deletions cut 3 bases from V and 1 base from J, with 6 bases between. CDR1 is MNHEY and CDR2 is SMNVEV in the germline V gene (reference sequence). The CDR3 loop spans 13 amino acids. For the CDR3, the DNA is TGTGCCAGCAGTTTTAGTCGGAACACTGAAGCTTTCTTT. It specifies CASSFSRNTEAFF.

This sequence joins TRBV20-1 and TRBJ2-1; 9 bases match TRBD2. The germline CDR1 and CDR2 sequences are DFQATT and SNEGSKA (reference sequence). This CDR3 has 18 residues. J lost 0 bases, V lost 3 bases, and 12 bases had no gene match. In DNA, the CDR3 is TGCAGTGCTAGTAGTTGGACTAGCGTACAGATCTCCTACAATGAGCAGTTCTTC. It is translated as CSASSWTSVQISYNEQFF.

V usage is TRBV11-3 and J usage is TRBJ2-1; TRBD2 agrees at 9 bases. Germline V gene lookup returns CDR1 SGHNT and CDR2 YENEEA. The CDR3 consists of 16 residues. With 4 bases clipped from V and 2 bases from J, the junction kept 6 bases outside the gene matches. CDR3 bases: TGTGCCAGCAGCTCCCGACTAGCGGAAACCTACAATGAGCAGTTCTTC. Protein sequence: CASSSRLAETYNEQFF.

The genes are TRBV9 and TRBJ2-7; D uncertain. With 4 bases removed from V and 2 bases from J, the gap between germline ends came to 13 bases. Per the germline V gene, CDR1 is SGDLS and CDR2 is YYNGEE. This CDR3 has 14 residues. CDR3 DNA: TGTGCCAGCAGCCCAGAGGTCTTCACCTACGAGCAGTACTTC. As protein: CASSPEVFTYEQYF.

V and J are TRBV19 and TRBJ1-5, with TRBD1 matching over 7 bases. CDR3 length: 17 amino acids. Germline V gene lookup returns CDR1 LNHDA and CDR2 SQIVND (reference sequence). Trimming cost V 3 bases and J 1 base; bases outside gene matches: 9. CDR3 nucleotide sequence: TGTGCCAGTAGTATGGGACTGACAGGGCTGAGCAATCAGCCCCAGCATTTT. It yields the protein CASSMGLTGLSNQPQHF. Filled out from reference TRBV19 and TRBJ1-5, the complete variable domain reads DGGITQSPKYLFRKEGQNVTLSCEQNLNHDAMYWYRQDPGQGLRLIYYSQIVNDFQKGDIAEGYSVSREKKESFPLTVTSAQKNPTAFYLCASSMGLTGLSNQPQHFGDGTRLSIL.

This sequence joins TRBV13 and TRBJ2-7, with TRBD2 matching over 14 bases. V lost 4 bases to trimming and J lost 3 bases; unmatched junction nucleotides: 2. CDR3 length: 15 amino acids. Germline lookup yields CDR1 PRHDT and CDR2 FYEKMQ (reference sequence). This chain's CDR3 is CASSSGTSGSYEQYF. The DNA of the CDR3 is TGTGCCAGCAGCTCGGGGACTAGCGGGAGCTACGAGCAGTACTTC.

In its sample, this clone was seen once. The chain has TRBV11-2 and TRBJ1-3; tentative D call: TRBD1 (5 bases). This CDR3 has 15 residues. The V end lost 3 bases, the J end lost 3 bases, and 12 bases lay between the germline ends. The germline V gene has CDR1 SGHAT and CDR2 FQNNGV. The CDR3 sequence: CASSFGGGIGNTIYF. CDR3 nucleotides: TGTGCCAGCAGCTTTGGGGGAGGAATTGGAAACACCATATATTTT. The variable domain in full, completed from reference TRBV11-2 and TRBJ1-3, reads EAGVAQSPRYKIIEKRQSVAFWCNPISGHATLYWYQQILGQGPKLLIQFQNNGVVDDSQLPKDRFSAERLKGVDSTLKIQPAKLEDSAVYLCASSFGGGIGNTIYFGEGSWLTVV.

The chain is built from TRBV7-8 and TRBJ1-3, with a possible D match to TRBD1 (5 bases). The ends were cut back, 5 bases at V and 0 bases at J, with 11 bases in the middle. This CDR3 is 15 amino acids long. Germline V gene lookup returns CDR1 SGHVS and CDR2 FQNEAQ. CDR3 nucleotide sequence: TGTGCCAGCAGCCCCCGAAGGGGCTCTGGAAACACCATATATTTT. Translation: CASSPRRGSGNTIYF. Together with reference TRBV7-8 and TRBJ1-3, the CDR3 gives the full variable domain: GAGVSQSPRYKVAKRGQDVALRCDPISGHVSLFWYQQALGQGPEFLTYFQNEAQLDKSGLPSDRFFAERPEGSVSTLKIQRTQQEDSAVYLCASSPRRGSGNTIYFGEGSWLTVV.

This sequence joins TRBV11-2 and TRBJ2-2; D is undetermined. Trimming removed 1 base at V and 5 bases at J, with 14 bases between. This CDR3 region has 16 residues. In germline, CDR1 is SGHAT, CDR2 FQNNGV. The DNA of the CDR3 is TGTGCCAGCAGCTTAGGGGCCCTGTTTGGGACCGGGGAGCTGTTTTTT. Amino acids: CASSLGALFGTGELFF.

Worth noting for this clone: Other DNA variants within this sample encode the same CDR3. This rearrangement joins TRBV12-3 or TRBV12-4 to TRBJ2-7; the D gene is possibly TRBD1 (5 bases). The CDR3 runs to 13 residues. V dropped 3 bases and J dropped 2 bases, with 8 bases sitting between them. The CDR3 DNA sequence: TGTGCCAGCAGTTTGGAGACAGCCTACGAGCAGTACTTC. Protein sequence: CASSLETAYEQYF.

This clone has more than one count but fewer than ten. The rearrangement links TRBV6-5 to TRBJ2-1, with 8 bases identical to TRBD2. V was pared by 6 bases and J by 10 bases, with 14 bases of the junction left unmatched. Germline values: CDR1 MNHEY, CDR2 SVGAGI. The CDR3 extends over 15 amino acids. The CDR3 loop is CASSTFLAGFGEQFF. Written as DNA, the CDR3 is TGTGCCAGCAGCACCTTCTTAGCGGGATTCGGGGAGCAGTTCTTC.

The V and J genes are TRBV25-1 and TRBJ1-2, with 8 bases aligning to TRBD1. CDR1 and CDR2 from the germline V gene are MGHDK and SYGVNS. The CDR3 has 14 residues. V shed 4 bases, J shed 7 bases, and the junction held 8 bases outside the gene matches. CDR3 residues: CASSAGQGIGGYTF. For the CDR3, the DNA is TGTGCCAGCAGTGCTGGACAGGGTATAGGTGGCTACACCTTC.

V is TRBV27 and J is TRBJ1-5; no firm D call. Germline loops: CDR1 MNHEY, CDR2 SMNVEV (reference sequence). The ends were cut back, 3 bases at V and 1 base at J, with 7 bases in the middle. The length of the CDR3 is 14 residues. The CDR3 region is CASSFSESNQPQHF. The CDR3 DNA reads TGTGCCAGCAGTTTTAGTGAGAGCAATCAGCCCCAGCATTTT.

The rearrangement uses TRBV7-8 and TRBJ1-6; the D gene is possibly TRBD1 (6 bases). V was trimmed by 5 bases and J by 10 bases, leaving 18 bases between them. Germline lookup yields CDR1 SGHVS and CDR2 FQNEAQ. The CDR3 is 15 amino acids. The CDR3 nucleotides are TGTGCCAGCAGCCCGGACAGCGTCGGGTACTCACCCCTCCACTTT. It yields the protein CASSPDSVGYSPLHF.

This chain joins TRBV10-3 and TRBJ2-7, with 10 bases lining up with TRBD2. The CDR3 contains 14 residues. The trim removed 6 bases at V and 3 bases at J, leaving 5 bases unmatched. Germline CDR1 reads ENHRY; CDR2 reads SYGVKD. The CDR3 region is CAIRGTSVYYEQYF. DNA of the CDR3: TGTGCCATCAGGGGGACTAGCGTTTACTACGAGCAGTACTTC.

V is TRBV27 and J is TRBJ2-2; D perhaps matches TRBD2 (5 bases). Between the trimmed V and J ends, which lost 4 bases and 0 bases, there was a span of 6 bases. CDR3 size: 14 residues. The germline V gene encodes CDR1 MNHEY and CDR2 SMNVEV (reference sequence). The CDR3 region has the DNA TGTGCCAGCAGTTCCGGGACGAACACCGGGGAGCTGTTTTTT. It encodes CASSSGTNTGELFF.

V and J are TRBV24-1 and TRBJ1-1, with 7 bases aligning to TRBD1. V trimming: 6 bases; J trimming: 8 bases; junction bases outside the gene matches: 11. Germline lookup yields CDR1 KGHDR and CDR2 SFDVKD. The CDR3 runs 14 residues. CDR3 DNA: TGTGCCACCAGTTTAGGGGACAGCGGCTCCGAAGCTTTCTTT. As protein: CATSLGDSGSEAFF.